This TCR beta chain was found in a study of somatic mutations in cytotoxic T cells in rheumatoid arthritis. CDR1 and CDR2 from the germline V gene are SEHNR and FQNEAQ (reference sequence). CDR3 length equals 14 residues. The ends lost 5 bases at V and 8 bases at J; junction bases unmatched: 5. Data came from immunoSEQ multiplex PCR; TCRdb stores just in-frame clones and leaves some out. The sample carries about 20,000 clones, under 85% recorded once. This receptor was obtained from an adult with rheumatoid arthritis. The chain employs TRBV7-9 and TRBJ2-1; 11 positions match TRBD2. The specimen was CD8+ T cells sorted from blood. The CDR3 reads CASSQTSGNHEQFF. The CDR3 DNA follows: TGTGCCAGCAGCCAGACTAGCGGGAACCATGAGCAGTTCTTC.